The present TCR beta chain was sequenced within a study of T cell repertoires in cytomegalovirus infection. Study-level information: Matching HLA type, along with CMV infection, was indicated by public TCR beta signatures.

The ends were cut back, 6 bases at V and 4 bases at J, with 15 bases in the middle. Germline V gives CDR1 MNHNS, CDR2 SASEGT. The CDR3 sequence is 14 residues long. Study-wide findings and caveats: Clonotypes of TCR beta that were HLA-C-restricted and CMV-specific dominated the ex vivo response.

Each CDR3 protein is one row after TCRdb ran MiXCR on the reads. The sample has tens of thousands of distinct CDR3 sequences, 33% seen once. In its sample, this clonotype was seen a few times. Antigen specificity is unknown. Source material: PBMCs, sequenced either directly or after in vitro stimulation (not recorded which). The J gene is TRBJ1-1, the V gene TRBV6-1; D possibly corresponds to TRBD1 (6 bases). The clonotype comes from a human donor in good health (CMV status not recorded). Some clones in this sample may be carry-over from other donors' samples. CDR3 sequence reads: CASRGGGGFTEAFF. Here the CDR3 DNA reads TGTGCCAGCAGGGGAGGGGGGGGCTTCACTGAAGCTTTCTTT.